What follows describes a single T cell receptor beta chain. Its antigen is unknown. The CDR3 contains 17 residues. Losses at the gene ends were 0 bases for V and 2 bases for J; bases not matched to a gene: 4. The germline V gene has CDR1 LNHNV and CDR2 YYDKDF (reference sequence). This specimen belongs to a study of cytomegalovirus exposure and HLA in healthy donors. 13 Jbeta primers and 60 Vbeta primers were used for the PCR. TCRdb's copy holds only in-frame clones and misses some; the assay was immunoSEQ multiplex PCR. The sample records 150,000 to 200,000 clones, roughly 87% being singletons. General study points: Presence/absence analyses supposed approximately even sequencing depth among donors.

Donors sampled were nominally healthy, though unrecorded immune exposures were likely. Sequencing used PBMCs. This TCR derives from a girl under 18 in good health and CMV-seropositive. The chain joins TRBV15 to TRBJ2-1; 10 positions agree with TRBD1. The CDR3 protein is CATSRDPGTGAYNEQFF. CDR3 bases: TGTGCCACCAGCAGAGATCCCGGGACAGGGGCCTACAATGAGCAGTTCTTC. Complete variable domain (other parts from reference TRBV15 and TRBJ2-1): DAMVIQNPRYQVTQFGKPVTLSCSQTLNHNVMYWYQQKSSQAPKLLFHYYDKDFNNEADTPDNFQSRRPNTSFCFLDIRSPGLGDTAMYLCATSRDPGTGAYNEQFFGPGTRLTVL.